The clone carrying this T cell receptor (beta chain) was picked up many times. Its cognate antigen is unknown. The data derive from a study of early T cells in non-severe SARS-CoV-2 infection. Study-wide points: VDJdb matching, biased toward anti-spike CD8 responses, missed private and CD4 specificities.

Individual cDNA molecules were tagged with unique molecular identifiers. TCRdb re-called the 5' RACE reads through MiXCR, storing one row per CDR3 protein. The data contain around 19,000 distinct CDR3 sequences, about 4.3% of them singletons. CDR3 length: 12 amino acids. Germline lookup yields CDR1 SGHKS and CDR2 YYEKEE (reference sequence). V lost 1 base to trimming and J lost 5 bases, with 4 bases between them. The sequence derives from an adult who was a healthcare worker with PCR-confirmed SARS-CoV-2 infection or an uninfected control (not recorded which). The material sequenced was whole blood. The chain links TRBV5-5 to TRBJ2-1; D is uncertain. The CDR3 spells CASSLTDNEQFF. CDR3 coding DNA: TGTGCCAGCAGCTTGACAGACAATGAGCAGTTCTTC. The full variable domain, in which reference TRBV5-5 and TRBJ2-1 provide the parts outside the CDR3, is DAGVTQSPTHLIKTRGQQVTLRCSPISGHKSVSWYQQVLGQGPQFIFQYYEKEERGRGNFPDRFSARQFPNYSSELNVNALLLGDSALYLCASSLTDNEQFFGPGTRLTVL.